This T cell receptor (beta chain) was retrieved from a study of T cells after yellow fever vaccination. TCRdb analysed the 5' RACE reads with MiXCR anew, one entry per CDR3 protein. Of roughly 320,000 distinct CDR3 sequences detected, 9.5% to 12% appear once; the ten largest clones hold around 3.2%. The study's findings and limits: On re-exposure, the response was weaker but peaked faster, at day 5 versus 15.

Germline trimming cut 7 bases from V and 3 bases from J; bases unmatched to any gene: 5. The CDR3 contains 14 residues. Regarding this clonotype: Its antigen is still unknown.

Sequenced here: CD4+ T cells sorted from PBMCs, sampled 45 days after the yellow fever booster vaccination. The rearrangement uses TRBV5-7 and TRBJ2-7; 12 nucleotides align to TRBD2. TRBV5-7 is an ORF, and what it does is uncertain. The clonotype comes from a man aged 18 to 30 who received the YFV17D yellow fever vaccine. CDR3: CASGTSGGFYEQYF. Written as DNA, the CDR3 is TGTGCCAGCGGAACTAGCGGGGGGTTCTACGAGCAGTACTTC.